These T cell receptor beta chains were read from a single sample in a study of shared clonotypes between healthy human individuals. Generated by immunoSEQ multiplex PCR, the TCRdb table keeps only in-frame clones and is missing some. The repertoire holds about 490,000 clones, roughly 85% seen once, with 12% in the top ten. The sequenced sample consisted of PBMCs. These receptors all stem from a woman aged 40-49 years in good health. Some clones in this sample may be carry-over from other donors' samples. Both conserved end residues are part of each CDR3. The order of the fields is CDR3 DNA, CDR3 protein, J gene, D gene, clone size, V gene. D genes are given only for firm matches. Size is omitted from some rows. Given values are once, few, many or a class for expanded clones.

TGTGCCTGGAGTGTACCGAGCAGGGACGTTAATGGCTACACCTTC CAWSVPSRDVNGYTF TRBJ1-2 NA many TRBV30
TGCGCCAGCAGCTTGGGACATCCAACGGGGCGAAATGAGCAGTTCTTC CASSLGHPTGRNEQFF TRBJ2-1 NA NA TRBV5-1
TGTGCCAGCAGCTCCCTGGGCGCCCGGATAGATACGCAGTATTTT CASSSLGARIDTQYF TRBJ2-3 NA NA TRBV2
TGCGCCAGCAGCCAAGTCGGCAGGGCTGGAGGTGAGCAGTTCTTC CASSQVGRAGGEQFF TRBJ2-1 NA NA TRBV4-3
TGTGCCAGCAGTTTATCCCTCGGGGGAGAGACCCAGTACTTC CASSLSLGGETQYF TRBJ2-5 NA NA TRBV28
TGCGCCAGCAGCTTGGTAGTAGCGGGAGTCCTGGAGCAGTTCTTC CASSLVVAGVLEQFF TRBJ2-1 TRBD2 many TRBV5-1
TGCGCCAGCAGCCAACCAGGGAGGTTGCTCTATGGCTACACCTTC CASSQPGRLLYGYTF TRBJ1-2 NA NA TRBV4-1
TGTGCCAGCTCACCAACAGGGGGGGACTACGAGCAGTACTTC CASSPTGGDYEQYF TRBJ2-7 NA once TRBV18
TGTGCCAGCAGCCTGCACCGGGAGGTGAACACTGAAGCTTTCTTT CASSLHREVNTEAFF TRBJ1-1 NA NA TRBV27
TGCAGTGCTAGCGGGAGCTCGCAGTACTTC CSASGSSQYF TRBJ2-7 NA NA TRBV20-1
TGTGCCATCAGTGAGGGACTAGCGGGAACCGGGGAGCTGTTTTTT CAISEGLAGTGELFF TRBJ2-2 TRBD2 NA TRBV10-3
TGTGCCAGCAGTTTATTGTCCGGCACGAACACCGGGGAGCTGTTTTTT CASSLLSGTNTGELFF TRBJ2-2 NA NA TRBV28
TGTGCCAGTAGTATGGACCTCACAGAATTTAATGAAAAACTGTTTTTT CASSMDLTEFNEKLFF TRBJ1-4 NA NA TRBV19
TGTGCCAGCAGCCCTGGGAGTTCCGGGGAGCTGTTTTTT CASSPGSSGELFF TRBJ2-2 NA NA TRBV5-6
TGCGCCAGCAGCCCAACAGGGGTCGCAAAGACCCAGTACTTC CASSPTGVAKTQYF TRBJ2-5 TRBD1 NA TRBV5-1
TGTGCCAGCAGCTTAGGAGTCATGGGAAGTTGGGAGGGAGATACGCAGTATTTT CASSLGVMGSWEGDTQYF TRBJ2-3 TRBD2 NA TRBV7-9
TGTGCCAGTAGTAGGGGGAACACCGGGGAGCTGTTTTTT CASSRGNTGELFF TRBJ2-2 NA NA TRBV19
TGTGCCAGCAGCCAGGGACAGAACTACGAGCAGTACTTC CASSQGQNYEQYF TRBJ2-7 TRBD1 few TRBV11-3
TGTGCCAGCAGCTTAAGGCGGGAACACAATGAGCAGTTCTTC CASSLRREHNEQFF TRBJ2-1 NA NA TRBV7-8
TGTGCTAGTGGTTTGGTCCCCAAGGCAGATACTAACTATGGCTACACCTTC CASGLVPKADTNYGYTF TRBJ1-2 NA NA TRBV12-5
TGTGCCAGCAGTTACACCAACAGGCGTCCCTACGAGCAGTACTTC CASSYTNRRPYEQYF TRBJ2-7 NA NA TRBV6-5
TGTGCCAGCAGCCAACTACAGGGGTCGGGTGAAAAACTGTTTTTT CASSQLQGSGEKLFF TRBJ1-4 TRBD1 NA TRBV14
TGTGCCAGCAGCTTGGCCGGACGAAACCCAGATACGCAGTATTTT CASSLAGRNPDTQYF TRBJ2-3 NA NA TRBV5-6
TGCGCCAGCAGCCCGGACAGGGTGGAAGGCTACACCTTC CASSPDRVEGYTF TRBJ1-2 TRBD1 NA TRBV5-1
TGTGCCAGCAGCCACAGGGGTACGGAGACCCAGTACTTC CASSHRGTETQYF TRBJ2-5 TRBD1 NA TRBV7-9
TGCAGCGCTCGGGACTACTCCTACGAGCAGTACTTC CSARDYSYEQYF TRBJ2-7 TRBD2 NA TRBV29-1
TGTGCCAGCAGTGAGGGGACAGCGTGGTCAGATACGCAGTATTTT CASSEGTAWSDTQYF TRBJ2-3 TRBD1 NA TRBV2
TGTGCCAGCAGTGGACTAGCGGGACCCATCTACGAGCAGTACTTC CASSGLAGPIYEQYF TRBJ2-7 TRBD2 NA TRBV28
TGTGCCAGCAGTCGGACAGGGCCGCCGAACACTGAAGCTTTCTTT CASSRTGPPNTEAFF TRBJ1-1 TRBD1 NA TRBV7-9
TGTGCCAGCAGCTTAGGACGCGGATCCTACAATGAGCAGTTCTTC CASSLGRGSYNEQFF TRBJ2-1 NA NA TRBV11-2
TGTGCCAGCAGCCGCCCCACAGGGGGCCACGAGACCCAGTACTTC CASSRPTGGHETQYF TRBJ2-5 TRBD1 NA TRBV5-4
TGTGCCAGCAGCATGGCTAGTGCAACTAATGAAAAACTGTTTTTT CASSMASATNEKLFF TRBJ1-4 NA NA TRBV27
TGTGCCAGCAGCCGTGGGCTAGCGGCAATCAATGAGCAGTTCTTC CASSRGLAAINEQFF TRBJ2-1 TRBD2 many TRBV5-4
TGCAGCGCTGGACAGGGGGCTTTGAATGAGCAGTTCTTC CSAGQGALNEQFF TRBJ2-1 TRBD1 NA TRBV29-1
TGTGCCAGCAGCTTCCTAAAAGTCTCCTACAATGAGCAGTTCTTC CASSFLKVSYNEQFF TRBJ2-1 NA once TRBV11-2
TGTGCCAGCAGTTACTCTCTAAGGGGGGCATACGAGCAGTACTTC CASSYSLRGAYEQYF TRBJ2-7 NA NA TRBV6-5
TGTGCCAGCAGCTCCCAATCGGGGGTTAACACTGAAGCTTTCTTT CASSSQSGVNTEAFF TRBJ1-1 NA few TRBV7-9
TGTGCCAGCAGAAACAGCCAAGAGACCCAGTACTTC CASRNSQETQYF TRBJ2-5 NA once TRBV28
TGTGCCAGCAGCTTGGCCGGAGTATCCTACGAGCAGTACTTC CASSLAGVSYEQYF TRBJ2-7 NA NA TRBV5-6
TGTGCCAGCAGCTTGGGCCGATACACCGGGGAGCTGTTTTTT CASSLGRYTGELFF TRBJ2-2 NA NA TRBV5-6
TGTGCCAGCAGGCCAGGACGATTTAATGAAAAACTGTTTTTT CASRPGRFNEKLFF TRBJ1-4 NA NA TRBV27
TGTGCCAGCAGCCCCGCGACTAGGGAGCAGTACTTC CASSPATREQYF TRBJ2-7 NA NA TRBV7-2
TGTGCCAGCAGCTTATGGGACGGACAGGGGAGAACTTTCTTT CASSLWDGQGRTFF TRBJ1-1 TRBD1 many TRBV7-9
TGCAGCGTTGAAGTGTCGGGGCTAGGGACAGATACGCAGTATTTT CSVEVSGLGTDTQYF TRBJ2-3 NA NA TRBV29-1
TGTGCCACCAGCAGAGACCCCCTGGATGATCATGAGCAGTTCTTC CATSRDPLDDHEQFF TRBJ2-1 NA NA TRBV15
TGTGCCAGCAGCTTAGGGGGACTAGCTCCTGAGCAGTACTTC CASSLGGLAPEQYF TRBJ2-7 TRBD2 NA TRBV7-6
TGCGCCAGCAGCCCCCAGAGGGAGGGGGCGAGTACAGATACGCAGTATTTT CASSPQREGASTDTQYF TRBJ2-3 NA NA TRBV5-1
TGTGCCAGCAGCCCCCGAGGCTCTTGGGGCATTCAGTACTTC CASSPRGSWGIQYF TRBJ2-4 NA NA TRBV4-2
TGTGCCAGCAGTCGGACGGGACAGCGCTTTATAAATGGCTACACCTTC CASSRTGQRFINGYTF TRBJ1-2 TRBD1 once TRBV5-5
TGTGCCAGCACCCCCAGGGGGAACACTGAAGCTTTCTTT CASTPRGNTEAFF TRBJ1-1 NA NA TRBV2
TGTGCCAGCTCATACACGGTGGACTCTGGAAACACCATATATTTT CASSYTVDSGNTIYF TRBJ1-3 NA NA TRBV18
TGTGCCAGTAGCCTTAACGGCGGGAGTGTGCCAGAGACCCAGTACTTC CASSLNGGSVPETQYF TRBJ2-5 TRBD2 NA TRBV19
TGTGCCAGCAACGGTCCGGCGAGCTCCTACGAGCAGTACTTC CASNGPASSYEQYF TRBJ2-7 NA NA TRBV28
TGTGCCAGCAGTCCGAGGGGACAGGGAAACTATGGCTACACCTTC CASSPRGQGNYGYTF TRBJ1-2 TRBD1 once TRBV28